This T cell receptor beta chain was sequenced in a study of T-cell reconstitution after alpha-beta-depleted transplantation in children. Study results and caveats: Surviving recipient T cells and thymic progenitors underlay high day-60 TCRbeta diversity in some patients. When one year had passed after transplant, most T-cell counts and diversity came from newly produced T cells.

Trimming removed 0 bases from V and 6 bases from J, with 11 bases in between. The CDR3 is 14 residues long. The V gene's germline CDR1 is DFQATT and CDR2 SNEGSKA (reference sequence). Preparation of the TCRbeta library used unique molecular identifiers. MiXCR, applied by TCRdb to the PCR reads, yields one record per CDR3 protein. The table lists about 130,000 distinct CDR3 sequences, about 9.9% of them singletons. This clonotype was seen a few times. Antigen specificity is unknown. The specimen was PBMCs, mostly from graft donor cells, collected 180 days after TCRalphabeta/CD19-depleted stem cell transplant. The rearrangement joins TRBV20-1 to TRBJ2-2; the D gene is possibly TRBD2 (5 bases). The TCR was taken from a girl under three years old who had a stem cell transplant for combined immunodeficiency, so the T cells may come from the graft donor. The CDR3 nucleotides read TGCAGTGCTAGAGAGGTGGCTAGCCCCGGGGAGCTGTTTTTT. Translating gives CSAREVASPGELFF.